Sequencing of this T cell receptor beta chain was carried out in a study of T cells after yellow fever vaccination. Conversion of TCR transcripts into cDNA relied on 5'RACE template switching, which added a universal primer site and UMIs. TCRdb re-called the 5' RACE reads with MiXCR, one entry per CDR3 protein. Counted here are some 250,000 distinct CDR3 sequences, 6.9% occurring once; the ten biggest clones make up 0.85%. Trimming shortened V by 0 bases and J by 5 bases, and 6 bases separated the two germline ends. The CDR3 runs to 13 residues. Germline-derived CDR1 and CDR2 are SGHRS and YFSETQ. Study conclusions and caveats: Post-booster repertoires again held most primary-vaccination clones (roughly 95% CD4, 80% to 90% CD8).

About this clonotype itself: Its antigen is currently unknown.

This TCR was sampled from a man younger than 45 who received the YFV17D yellow fever vaccine. The chain has TRBV5-1 and TRBJ1-5; D remains unclear. The specimen was CD4+ T cells sorted from PBMCs, collected 15 days after the yellow fever booster vaccination. The CDR3 DNA reads TGCGCCAGCAGCTTGGAAATGGATCAGCCCCAGCATTTT. Its protein is CASSLEMDQPQHF. Together with reference TRBV5-1 and TRBJ1-5, the CDR3 gives the full variable domain: KAGVTQTPRYLIKTRGQQVTLSCSPISGHRSVSWYQQTPGQGLQFLFEYFSETQRNKGNFPGRFSGRQFSNSRSEMNVSTLELGDSALYLCASSLEMDQPQHFGDGTRLSIL.